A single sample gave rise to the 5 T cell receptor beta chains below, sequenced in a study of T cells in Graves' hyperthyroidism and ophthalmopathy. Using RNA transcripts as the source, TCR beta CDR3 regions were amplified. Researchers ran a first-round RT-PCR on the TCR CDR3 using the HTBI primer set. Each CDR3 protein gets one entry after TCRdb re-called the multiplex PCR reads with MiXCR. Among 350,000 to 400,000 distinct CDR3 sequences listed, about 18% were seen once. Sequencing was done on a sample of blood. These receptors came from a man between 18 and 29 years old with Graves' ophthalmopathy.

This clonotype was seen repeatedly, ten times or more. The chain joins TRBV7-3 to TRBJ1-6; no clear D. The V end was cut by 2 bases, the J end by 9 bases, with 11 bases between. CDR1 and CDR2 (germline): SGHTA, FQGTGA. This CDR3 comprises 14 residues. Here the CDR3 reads CASSLVRGSSPLHF. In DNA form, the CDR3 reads TGTGCCAGCAGCTTAGTCCGGGGTTCTTCACCCCTCCACTTT.

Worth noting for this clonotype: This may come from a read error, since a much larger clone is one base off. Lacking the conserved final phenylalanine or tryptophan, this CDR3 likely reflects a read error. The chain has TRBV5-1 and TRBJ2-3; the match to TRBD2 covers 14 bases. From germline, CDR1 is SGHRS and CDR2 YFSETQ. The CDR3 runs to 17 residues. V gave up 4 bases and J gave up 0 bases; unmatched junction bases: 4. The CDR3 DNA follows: TGCGCCAGCAGCGTCGGACTAGCGGGGGGAAGCACAGATACGCAGTATTCT. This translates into CASSVGLAGGSTDTQYS.

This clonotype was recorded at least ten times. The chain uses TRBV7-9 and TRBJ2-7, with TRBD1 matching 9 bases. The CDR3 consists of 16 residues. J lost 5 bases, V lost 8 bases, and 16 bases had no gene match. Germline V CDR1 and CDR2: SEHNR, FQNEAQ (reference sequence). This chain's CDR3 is CASSAPQTGGDHEQYF. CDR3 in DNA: TGTGCCAGCTCCGCTCCCCAGACAGGGGGGGATCACGAGCAGTACTTC.

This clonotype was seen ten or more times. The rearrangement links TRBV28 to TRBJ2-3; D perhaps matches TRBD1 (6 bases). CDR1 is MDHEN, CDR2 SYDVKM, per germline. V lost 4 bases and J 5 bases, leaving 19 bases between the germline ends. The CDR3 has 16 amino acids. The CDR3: CASSSRVAGEQDTQYF. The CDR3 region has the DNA TGTGCCAGCAGTTCAAGGGTGGCAGGGGAGCAAGATACGCAGTATTTT.

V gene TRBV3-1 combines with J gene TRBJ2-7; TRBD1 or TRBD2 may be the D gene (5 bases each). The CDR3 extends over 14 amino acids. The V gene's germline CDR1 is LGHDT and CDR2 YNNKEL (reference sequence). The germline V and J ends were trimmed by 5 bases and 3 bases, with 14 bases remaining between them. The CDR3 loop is CASSYRDGDYEQYF. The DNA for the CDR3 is TGTGCCAGCAGCTACCGGGACGGAGACTACGAGCAGTACTTC.